Listed below are T cell receptor beta chains from one sample, sequenced in a study of cytomegalovirus exposure and HLA in healthy donors. Method: immunoSEQ multiplex PCR; TCRdb's copy keeps in-frame clones and lacks some. The sample contains some 150,000 clones, roughly 81% of which appear only once. Sequencing used PBMCs. These receptors came from a woman aged 45 to 65 in good health and CMV-seronegative. The CDR3 runs from the conserved cysteine through the conserved F or W. The D gene is left open where the match is weak. The size entry is marked missing in some rows and otherwise reads once, few, many or a size class.

d_call: TRBD1; clone_size: .; v_call: TRBV7-2; j_call: TRBJ1-5; cdr3_aa: CASSWGDRALNQPQHF; cdr3_nt: TGTGCCAGCAGCTGGGGAGACAGGGCCCTCAATCAGCCCCAGCATTTT
d_call: TRBD1; clone_size: .; v_call: TRBV28; j_call: TRBJ1-2; cdr3_aa: CASRRTGSTRYTF; cdr3_nt: TGTGCCAGCAGACGGACAGGGAGCACCCGCTACACCTTC
d_call: TRBD1; clone_size: .; v_call: TRBV7-9; j_call: TRBJ2-7; cdr3_aa: CASSSTGGRIEQYF; cdr3_nt: TGTGCCAGCAGCTCCACAGGGGGCAGGATCGAGCAGTACTTC
d_call: TRBD1; clone_size: .; v_call: TRBV27; j_call: TRBJ2-7; cdr3_aa: CASSYLYGDSVSYEQYF; cdr3_nt: TGTGCCAGCAGCTACCTTTATGGGGACAGCGTCTCCTACGAGCAGTACTTC
d_call: .; clone_size: .; v_call: TRBV7-2; j_call: TRBJ2-3; cdr3_aa: CASSLGLKSTDTQYF; cdr3_nt: TGTGCCAGCAGCTTAGGACTGAAGTCCACAGATACGCAGTATTTT
d_call: .; clone_size: .; v_call: TRBV7-8; j_call: TRBJ2-7; cdr3_aa: CASSLGSGLTYEQYF; cdr3_nt: TGTGCCAGCAGCTTAGGGTCAGGGCTTACCTACGAGCAGTACTTC
d_call: .; clone_size: .; v_call: TRBV10-2; j_call: TRBJ1-2; cdr3_aa: CASRAREGDGYTF; cdr3_nt: TGCGCCAGCAGGGCCAGGGAAGGGGATGGCTACACCTTC
d_call: TRBD1; clone_size: .; v_call: TRBV5-6; j_call: TRBJ2-7; cdr3_aa: CASSYTGQVLGWQYF; cdr3_nt: TGTGCCAGCAGTTATACGGGACAGGTCTTAGGTTGGCAGTACTTC
d_call: .; clone_size: .; v_call: TRBV6-4; j_call: TRBJ2-5; cdr3_aa: CASSLYQETQYF; cdr3_nt: TGTGCCAGCAGTCTGTACCAAGAGACCCAGTACTTC
d_call: TRBD1; clone_size: .; v_call: TRBV15; j_call: TRBJ2-5; cdr3_aa: CATSTTGTGGQETQYF; cdr3_nt: TGTGCCACCAGCACCACCGGGACAGGGGGCCAAGAGACCCAGTACTTC
d_call: TRBD1; clone_size: .; v_call: TRBV6-5; j_call: TRBJ2-7; cdr3_aa: CASSYRTGRYEQYF; cdr3_nt: TGTGCCAGCAGTTACAGGACAGGGAGGTACGAGCAGTACTTC
d_call: TRBD1; clone_size: .; v_call: TRBV28; j_call: TRBJ1-6; cdr3_aa: CASRGQGHNSPLHF; cdr3_nt: TGTGCCAGCAGGGGACAGGGTCATAATTCACCCCTCCACTTT
d_call: TRBD1; clone_size: .; v_call: TRBV9; j_call: TRBJ2-2; cdr3_aa: CASSVGGTGGLSGELFF; cdr3_nt: TGTGCCAGCAGCGTAGGTGGGACAGGGGGTTTGTCCGGGGAGCTGTTTTTT
d_call: TRBD1; clone_size: .; v_call: TRBV7-2; j_call: TRBJ1-2; cdr3_aa: CASSLGQGARGYTF; cdr3_nt: TGTGCCAGCAGCTTAGGCCAGGGGGCAAGAGGCTACACCTTC
d_call: TRBD1; clone_size: .; v_call: TRBV7-2; j_call: TRBJ1-1; cdr3_aa: CASSQQGASGAFF; cdr3_nt: TGTGCCAGCAGCCAACAGGGGGCTTCAGGGGCTTTCTTT
d_call: .; clone_size: .; v_call: TRBV7-2; j_call: TRBJ2-3; cdr3_aa: CASSSSTDTQYF; cdr3_nt: TGTGCCAGCAGCTCGAGCACAGATACGCAGTATTTT
d_call: TRBD2; clone_size: .; v_call: TRBV7-6; j_call: TRBJ2-3; cdr3_aa: CASSPTSGRASRSVTDTQYF; cdr3_nt: TGTGCCAGCAGCCCCACTAGCGGGAGAGCGTCACGGTCGGTCACAGATACGCAGTATTTT
d_call: .; clone_size: .; v_call: TRBV7-2; j_call: TRBJ2-7; cdr3_aa: CASSLRGLPTYEQYF; cdr3_nt: TGTGCCAGCAGCTTACGGGGACTGCCCACCTACGAGCAGTACTTC
d_call: TRBD1; clone_size: .; v_call: TRBV5-1; j_call: TRBJ2-7; cdr3_aa: CASSYGYGQGAQYAYEQYF; cdr3_nt: TGCGCCAGCAGCTATGGGTACGGACAGGGGGCTCAGTACGCCTACGAGCAGTACTTC
d_call: TRBD1; clone_size: .; v_call: TRBV7-2; j_call: TRBJ1-2; cdr3_aa: CASSPTRQGWGYTF; cdr3_nt: TGTGCCAGCAGCCCTACTCGACAGGGGTGGGGCTACACCTTC
d_call: .; clone_size: .; v_call: TRBV4-2; j_call: TRBJ1-1; cdr3_aa: CASTSGGSAEAFF; cdr3_nt: TGTGCCAGCACCTCCGGGGGGAGCGCTGAAGCTTTCTTT
d_call: TRBD1; clone_size: .; v_call: TRBV10-3; j_call: TRBJ2-2; cdr3_aa: CAIRPGQGDTGELFF; cdr3_nt: TGTGCCATCAGACCGGGACAGGGTGACACCGGGGAGCTGTTTTTT
d_call: .; clone_size: .; v_call: TRBV28; j_call: TRBJ2-7; cdr3_aa: CASSALTGRSSYEQYF; cdr3_nt: TGTGCCAGCAGTGCTCTCACAGGGAGAAGCTCCTACGAGCAGTACTTC
d_call: .; clone_size: .; v_call: TRBV6-1; j_call: TRBJ1-1; cdr3_aa: CASSQGAGYTEAFF; cdr3_nt: TGTGCCAGCAGTCAAGGGGCGGGGTACACTGAAGCTTTCTTT
d_call: TRBD1; clone_size: .; v_call: TRBV15; j_call: TRBJ2-1; cdr3_aa: CATSIDRGGYNEQFF; cdr3_nt: TGTGCCACCAGCATCGACAGGGGGGGATACAATGAGCAGTTCTTC
d_call: .; clone_size: .; v_call: TRBV7-9; j_call: TRBJ2-3; cdr3_aa: CASSGTGEVDTQYF; cdr3_nt: TGTGCCAGCAGCGGGACGGGAGAGGTAGATACGCAGTATTTT
d_call: TRBD1; clone_size: .; v_call: TRBV18; j_call: TRBJ2-7; cdr3_aa: CASSPRRTGERYEQYF; cdr3_nt: TGTGCCAGCTCACCACGCCGGACAGGGGAGAGGTACGAGCAGTACTTC
d_call: TRBD1; clone_size: .; v_call: TRBV2; j_call: TRBJ1-3; cdr3_aa: CASSETQGVGGNTIYF; cdr3_nt: TGTGCCAGCAGTGAAACCCAGGGGGTAGGAGGAAACACCATATATTTT
d_call: .; clone_size: .; v_call: TRBV5-6; j_call: TRBJ2-5; cdr3_aa: CASSLQEAQYF; cdr3_nt: TGTGCCAGCAGCCTTCAGGAGGCCCAGTACTTC
d_call: .; clone_size: .; v_call: TRBV14; j_call: TRBJ2-5; cdr3_aa: CASSLGHTGKTQYF; cdr3_nt: TGTGCCAGCAGCCTGGGACATACGGGAAAGACCCAGTACTTC
d_call: TRBD1; clone_size: .; v_call: TRBV5-6; j_call: TRBJ1-2; cdr3_aa: CASSFLGDRAYGYTF; cdr3_nt: TGTGCCAGCAGCTTTCTGGGCGACAGGGCCTATGGCTACACCTTC
d_call: TRBD2; clone_size: once; v_call: TRBV11-2; j_call: TRBJ2-3; cdr3_aa: CATSAGVAGFYTDTQYF; cdr3_nt: TGTGCCACCTCAGCGGGGGTAGCGGGATTTTACACAGATACGCAGTATTTT
d_call: TRBD2; clone_size: .; v_call: TRBV9; j_call: TRBJ2-5; cdr3_aa: CASSVGAGVGEQYF; cdr3_nt: TGTGCCAGCAGCGTAGGAGCGGGAGTGGGTGAGCAGTACTTC
d_call: .; clone_size: .; v_call: TRBV19; j_call: TRBJ1-5; cdr3_aa: CASSITGDNQPQHF; cdr3_nt: TGTGCCAGTAGTATAACGGGTGACAATCAGCCCCAGCATTTT
d_call: TRBD1; clone_size: .; v_call: TRBV15; j_call: TRBJ1-6; cdr3_aa: CATSRAYGQGTSPLHF; cdr3_nt: TGTGCCACCAGCAGAGCATACGGACAGGGCACTTCACCCCTCCACTTT
d_call: .; clone_size: .; v_call: TRBV6-5; j_call: TRBJ1-1; cdr3_aa: CASSRGGRGYTEAFF; cdr3_nt: TGTGCCAGCAGTCGAGGCGGCAGGGGCTACACTGAAGCTTTCTTT
d_call: TRBD2; clone_size: once; v_call: TRBV4-3; j_call: TRBJ2-2; cdr3_aa: CASSQDWAGGTNTGELFF; cdr3_nt: TGCGCCAGCAGCCAAGATTGGGCGGGGGGGACGAACACCGGGGAGCTGTTTTTT
d_call: .; clone_size: once; v_call: TRBV12-5; j_call: TRBJ2-5; cdr3_aa: CASGFTGTSGETQYF; cdr3_nt: TGTGCTAGTGGTTTTACCGGGACTTCGGGAGAGACCCAGTACTTC
d_call: TRBD1; clone_size: .; v_call: TRBV5-1; j_call: TRBJ1-1; cdr3_aa: CASSPLSRGQGLNTEAFF; cdr3_nt: TGCGCCAGCAGCCCCTTATCCAGGGGACAGGGTTTGAACACTGAAGCTTTCTTT
d_call: .; clone_size: .; v_call: TRBV19; j_call: TRBJ1-1; cdr3_aa: CASSAAGRSTEAFF; cdr3_nt: TGTGCCAGTAGTGCCGCGGGGCGGAGCACTGAAGCTTTCTTT
d_call: .; clone_size: .; v_call: TRBV18; j_call: TRBJ2-7; cdr3_aa: CASSTQGIGTYEQYF; cdr3_nt: TGTGCCAGCTCAACTCAGGGGATAGGGACCTACGAGCAGTACTTC
d_call: .; clone_size: .; v_call: TRBV19; j_call: TRBJ2-7; cdr3_aa: CASSMERNGPYEQYF; cdr3_nt: TGTGCCAGTAGTATGGAGAGGAACGGCCCCTACGAGCAGTACTTC
d_call: .; clone_size: .; v_call: TRBV5-6; j_call: TRBJ2-1; cdr3_aa: CASSVVSSIGAGHNEQFF; cdr3_nt: TGTGCCAGCAGCGTGGTCTCTTCGATTGGGGCTGGGCACAATGAGCAGTTCTTC
d_call: .; clone_size: .; v_call: TRBV4-1; j_call: TRBJ1-4; cdr3_aa: CASSLDFEKLFF; cdr3_nt: TGCGCCAGCAGTCTCGACTTTGAAAAACTGTTTTTT
d_call: TRBD2; clone_size: .; v_call: TRBV10-1; j_call: TRBJ2-5; cdr3_aa: CASSFGTSGLTETQYF; cdr3_nt: TGCGCCAGCAGTTTTGGGACTAGCGGTCTGACAGAGACCCAGTACTTC
d_call: TRBD2; clone_size: .; v_call: TRBV19; j_call: TRBJ2-1; cdr3_aa: CASSPRTSGSYEQFF; cdr3_nt: TGTGCCAGTAGTCCTCGGACTAGCGGGAGCTATGAGCAGTTCTTC
d_call: TRBD2; clone_size: .; v_call: TRBV28; j_call: TRBJ2-3; cdr3_aa: CASNKAGGGTDTQYF; cdr3_nt: TGTGCCAGCAACAAAGCGGGAGGGGGCACAGATACGCAGTATTTT
d_call: TRBD1; clone_size: .; v_call: TRBV29-1; j_call: TRBJ2-7; cdr3_aa: CSVKLGQGARYEQYF; cdr3_nt: TGCAGCGTGAAATTGGGACAGGGGGCGCGGTACGAGCAGTACTTC
d_call: .; clone_size: few; v_call: TRBV4-2; j_call: TRBJ1-4; cdr3_aa: CASSQALAATNEKLFF; cdr3_nt: TGTGCCAGCAGCCAAGCGTTGGCAGCAACTAATGAAAAACTGTTTTTT
d_call: .; clone_size: .; v_call: TRBV18; j_call: TRBJ2-3; cdr3_aa: CASSRWGEITDTQYF; cdr3_nt: TGTGCCAGCTCACGGTGGGGGGAGATCACAGATACGCAGTATTTT
d_call: .; clone_size: .; v_call: TRBV19; j_call: TRBJ2-2; cdr3_aa: CASSISGLRPGELFF; cdr3_nt: TGCGCCAGTAGTATTAGCGGCCTTCGCCCCGGGGAGCTGTTTTTT
d_call: .; clone_size: once; v_call: TRBV27; j_call: TRBJ1-5; cdr3_aa: CASSLLSPRGNQPQHF; cdr3_nt: TGTGCCAGCAGTCTCCTTTCCCCTAGGGGAAATCAGCCCCAGCATTTT